This entry concerns a single T cell receptor beta chain. These data are taken from a study of OX40 agonist ivuxolimab in advanced cancers. Germline CDR1 MNHEY, CDR2 SVGAGI. The trim removed 5 bases at V and 4 bases at J, leaving 0 bases unmatched. This CDR3 spans 12 amino acids. Sequencing was performed with immunoSEQ multiplex PCR; in TCRdb, only in-frame clones are kept and a portion is missing. The data show over 55,000 clones, with around 80% seen just once and 2.4% held by the top ten. This sequence joins TRBV6-5 and TRBJ1-2; TRBD1 agrees at 8 bases. The sequence derives from an adult with an advanced solid tumor such as melanoma, head and neck, liver or kidney cancer. The sequencing here drew on CD4+ or CD8+ T cells sorted from blood, taken in a trial of the OX40 agonist ivuxolimab. The CDR3 coding sequence is TGTGCCAGCAGTACAGGGGGCTATGGCTACACCTTC. Translated: CASSTGGYGYTF.